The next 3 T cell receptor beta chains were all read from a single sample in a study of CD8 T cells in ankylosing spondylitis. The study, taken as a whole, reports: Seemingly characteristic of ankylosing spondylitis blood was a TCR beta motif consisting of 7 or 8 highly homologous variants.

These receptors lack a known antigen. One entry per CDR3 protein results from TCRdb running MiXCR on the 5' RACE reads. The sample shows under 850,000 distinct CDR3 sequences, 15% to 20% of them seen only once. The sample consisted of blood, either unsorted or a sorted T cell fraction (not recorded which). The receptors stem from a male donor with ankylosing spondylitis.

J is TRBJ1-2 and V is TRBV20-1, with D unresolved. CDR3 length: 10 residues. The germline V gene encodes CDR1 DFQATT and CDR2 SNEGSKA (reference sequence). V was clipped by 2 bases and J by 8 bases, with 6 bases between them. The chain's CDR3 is CSARREGYTF. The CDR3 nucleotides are TGCAGTGCTAGAAGGGAAGGCTACACCTTC.

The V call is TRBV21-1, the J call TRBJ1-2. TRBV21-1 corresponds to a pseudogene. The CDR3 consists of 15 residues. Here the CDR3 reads CASYVRRALNYGYTF. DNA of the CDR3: TGTGCCAGCTACGTGCGCCGGGCCCTTAACTATGGCTACACCTTC.

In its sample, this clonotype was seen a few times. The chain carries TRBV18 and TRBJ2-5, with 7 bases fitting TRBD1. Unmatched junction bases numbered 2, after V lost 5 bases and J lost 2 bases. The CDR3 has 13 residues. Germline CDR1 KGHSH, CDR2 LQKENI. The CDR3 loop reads CASSGTVQETQYF. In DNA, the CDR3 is TGTGCCAGCTCAGGGACAGTGCAAGAGACCCAGTACTTC.